Listed here are 8 T cell receptor beta chains from one sample, sequenced in a study of blood T cell repertoires in COVID-19. Clones were sequenced by immunoSEQ multiplex PCR, and TCRdb holds only the in-frame ones, with some missing. The table lists 30,000 to 45,000 clones, almost 90% of them singletons. The sequenced sample consisted of peripheral blood. The receptors come from a woman aged 65 to 85 with active COVID-19.

In DNA, the CDR3 is TGTGCCAGCAGCGCCACCTGGGGGGGTAATTCACCCCTCCACTTT. Its translation: CASSATWGGNSPLHF. This sequence joins TRBV9 and TRBJ1-6, with D perhaps matching TRBD1 (5 bases). CDR3 length: 15 residues. V lost 3 bases, J lost 6 bases, and 13 bases lay in between. CDR1 is SGDLS, CDR2 YYNGEE, per germline.

This clone is deemed medium-sized. This chain connects TRBV5-1 to TRBJ2-7; 7 bases are shared with TRBD1. The V and J ends lost 4 bases and 0 bases, in that order; junction bases with no gene match: 13. CDR1 and CDR2 (germline): SGHRS, YFSETQ. The CDR3 length is 17 residues. DNA for the CDR3: TGCGCCAGCAGCCGGGTACTGACAGGGCCAAGCTCCTACGAGCAGTACTTC. It is translated as CASSRVLTGPSSYEQYF.

This clone was counted between two and nine times. The chain has TRBV13 and TRBJ2-1; 10 nucleotides line up with TRBD1. Germline V lookup: CDR1 PRHDT, CDR2 FYEKMQ (reference sequence). The CDR3 totals 14 residues. V shed 5 bases, J shed 8 bases, and the junction held 6 bases outside the gene matches. The CDR3 DNA follows: TGTGCCAGCAGCCCCGGGACAGGGGAAGATGAGCAGTTCTTC. Translation: CASSPGTGEDEQFF.

The CDR3 DNA follows: TGTGCCAGCAGTCTTAACGGGGGGGGCACAGATACGCAGTATTTT. The encoded protein is CASSLNGGGTDTQYF. The V gene is TRBV28, the J gene TRBJ2-3; 8 bases fit TRBD2. The CDR3 length is 15 residues. Germline CDR1 and CDR2: MDHEN and SYDVKM. J lost 1 base, V lost 5 bases, and 5 bases had no gene match. Based on the CDR3 plus reference TRBV28 and TRBJ2-3, the full variable domain is DVKVTQSSRYLVKRTGEKVFLECVQDMDHENMFWYRQDPGLGLRLIYFSYDVKMKEKGDIPEGYSVSREKKERFSLILESASTNQTSMYLCASSLNGGGTDTQYFGPGTRLTVL.

The V call is TRBV19, the J call TRBJ2-7; 10 positions match TRBD2. Trimming removed 3 bases from V and 2 bases from J; junction bases left unmatched: 4. The CDR3 covers 15 residues. From germline, CDR1 is LNHDA and CDR2 SQIVND (reference sequence). The DNA for the CDR3 is TGTGCCAGTAGTATCGGTAGCGGGGGGCCCTACGAGCAGTACTTC. Translated, it gives CASSIGSGGPYEQYF.

The chain uses TRBV7-6 and TRBJ1-3; D unclear. CDR1 is SGHVS, CDR2 FNYEAQ, per germline. The CDR3 is made up of 15 amino acids. Trimming stripped 4 bases from V and 4 bases from J, with 14 bases between. The CDR3 here is CASSSNLVSGNTIYF. The CDR3 DNA reads TGTGCCAGCAGCTCGAACTTAGTGTCAGGAAACACCATATATTTT.

The chain carries TRBV27 and TRBJ2-4; D is possibly TRBD2 (6 bases). With 2 bases removed from V and 6 bases from J, the gap between germline ends came to 11 bases. The germline gives CDR1 MNHEY, CDR2 SMNVEV (reference sequence). The CDR3 length is 14 residues. CDR3 DNA: TGTGCCAGCAGTTTACAGGGTAGCGGAAACATTCAGTACTTC. Protein: CASSLQGSGNIQYF.

V usage is TRBV7-2 and J usage is TRBJ1-1; TRBD1 might be the D (6 bases). With 4 bases removed from V and 5 bases from J, the gap between germline ends came to 14 bases. The germline V gene encodes CDR1 SGHTA and CDR2 FQGNSA. The CDR3 contains 14 residues. This chain's CDR3 is CASSSTGMRTEAFF. The CDR3 region has the DNA TGTGCCAGCAGCTCTACAGGGATGAGGACTGAAGCTTTCTTT.